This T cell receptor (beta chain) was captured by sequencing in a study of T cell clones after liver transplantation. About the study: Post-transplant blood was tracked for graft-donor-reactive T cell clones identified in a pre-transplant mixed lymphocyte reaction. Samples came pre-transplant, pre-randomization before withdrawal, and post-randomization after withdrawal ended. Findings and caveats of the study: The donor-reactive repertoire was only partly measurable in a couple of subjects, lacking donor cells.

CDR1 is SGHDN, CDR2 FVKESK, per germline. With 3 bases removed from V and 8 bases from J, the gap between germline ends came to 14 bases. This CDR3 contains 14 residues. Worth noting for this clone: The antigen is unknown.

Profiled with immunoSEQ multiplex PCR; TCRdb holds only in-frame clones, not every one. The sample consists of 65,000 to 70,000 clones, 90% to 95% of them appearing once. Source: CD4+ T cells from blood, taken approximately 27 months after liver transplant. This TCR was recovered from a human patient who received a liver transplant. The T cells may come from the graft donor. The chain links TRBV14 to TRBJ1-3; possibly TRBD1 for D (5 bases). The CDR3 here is CASSHRDWGDTIYF. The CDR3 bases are TGTGCCAGCAGCCACCGGGACTGGGGTGACACCATATATTTT.